This TCR beta chain derives from a study of blood T cells in healthy people across ages (dated by TCRdb to the mid-2010s). Some background on the complete study: In model experiments, roughly one uniquely barcoded TCR beta cDNA molecule per two T cells was captured by template switching. Donors were grouped into four age groups: young (average approximately 16 years), middle-aged (roughly 38), aged (about 60) and long-lived (less than 85). Age-related changes in TCR beta repertoire diversity were measured in the study by deep sequencing normalized with unique cDNA molecular identifiers. The study analyzed two additional independent replicas of 1 million unique cDNA reads from the same blood draw for two donors, one aged 18 to 29 and one aged 80 or older.

Donors were 30 to 45 systemically healthy Caucasian individuals from Russia aged roughly 6 to 90 years. Each donor gave around 9.5 milliliters of peripheral blood, collected into EDTA-treated Vacutainer tubes. Ficoll-Paque density-gradient centrifugation was used to isolate PBMCs, with at least 6 million obtained per sample. Trizol reagent was used to extract total RNA from PBMCs, with at least 5.5 micrograms per sample. For every donor, an aliquot of PBMCs went through flow cytometry to measure the percentages of naive CD45RAhigh/CD27high T cells. In regard to this clonotype: Its antigen remains unidentified. Nothing much larger sits one base from this clone, and base qualities are not available.

Broad study findings and their caveats: Because donor CMV infection status was unknown, age-related changes in expanded clonotypes were potentially confounded. The percentage of naive T cells measured by flow cytometry correlated strongly with observed TCR beta diversity. Since profiling was done on bulk unsorted PBMCs, naive and antigen-experienced compartments could not be conclusively compared. Total diversity estimates from one million sequenced T cells were considered lower bounds and underestimates. As age increased, observed TCR beta diversity per million T cells dropped in a roughly linear way, and a significant reduction was already evident by age about 40. Compared with the aged group, the long-lived group had more naive CD4+ T cells, fewer expanded clones and increased TCR diversity, a pattern suggesting age selection.

Libraries came from 5' RACE. Sequencing instrument: Illumina HiSeq 2500. The second PCR ran for roughly 7 to 11 cycles and used a J-beta primer mix along with a sample-barcoded 5' primer. A unique molecular identifier was introduced onto each TCR beta cDNA molecule by a template-switch 5' adaptor carrying 12 random nucleotides. Each sample yielded at least 3 million CDR3-containing paired-end reads. First-strand cDNA was synthesized from all RNA with the Mint cDNA synthesis kit, primed by a TRBC-specific oligonucleotide. All cDNA was treated with uracil-DNA glycosylase and then went through a first 18-cycle PCR with the universal primers M1SS and BC2_uni_R. The paper's data handling went like this. Each sample was normalized by randomly selecting 1 million high-quality reads, each carrying a distinct molecular identifier. Reads sharing molecular identifiers were discarded rather than binned into consensus sequences. MiTCR, set to a Q25 quality threshold and the strictest error-elimination algorithm, was used for CDR3 identification, clonotype clustering and error correction. A nonparametric unseen species model using Euler transformation provided a lower-bound estimate of total TCR beta diversity. Using fastp trimming at Q25 and MiXCR clonotype assembly, TCRdb reanalyzed the public sequencing data and kept in-frame beta chains. Under each unique CDR3 protein, matching rows form one entry showing the most common genes and DNA. The authors' filters were not applied to this entry. For this sample there are 600,000 to 850,000 distinct CDR3 sequences; roughly 25% appear just once. The ten biggest clones cover under 10% of the sample.

The CDR1 and CDR2 encoded by the germline V gene (reference sequence) are LNHNV and YYDKDF. From its cysteine to its phenylalanine, the CDR3 spans 14 amino acids. Kept here is only the CDR3 DNA, which spans 42 bases and is read in frame from base 1. The same sample was also studied in work on T cells of mothers and their children. As the second publication notes: Nine systemically healthy Caucasian individuals served as donors, namely three mothers together with their six children. cDNA synthesis consumed the entire amount of extracted RNA, loaded at around 1.5 ug RNA in each 15 ul reaction. In the second PCR, sample barcodes and 2-4 random nucleotides were introduced via the M1S primer. More than 8 million TCR beta CDR3 reads were obtained from each mother, and roughly 3 million reads were obtained from each child. Thymic selection similarly shapes TCR recombination output in related and unrelated pairs, with minor effect from inherited differences. Normalized repertoire overlap was always found to be slightly, but never significantly, higher in related mother-child pairs than in unrelated mother-child pairs. Persistent microchimeric T cell clones were not detected, at a sensitivity of about 100 clones per million clonotypes. In the study, deep NGS was used to compare the TCR beta repertoires of mothers and children, and features distinguishing related mother-child pairs from unrelated individuals were sought. The mean age was about 37 +/- 4 years for the mothers and approximately 11 +/- 4 years for the children. After adapter ligation with NEBNext reagents, the libraries were sequenced on Illumina HiSeq 2000 with 100+100 nt paired-end reads. Mother and child libraries were prepared a month apart and sequenced in separate runs to prevent cross-contamination. For each donor, between about 450,000 and 2,300,000 distinct TCR beta clonotypes were identified. Naive TCR beta clonotypes were estimated from low-frequency clonotypes matched to each donor's FACS-determined naive share, without sorting.

The sequence derives from a boy aged 5-17 years in good health. The V and J genes are TRBV15 and TRBJ2-5; the D gene is perhaps TRBD2, on 7 matching bases. The DNA end is a closer match to TRBJ2-1, so the J assignment may be wrong. Material: blood. Here the CDR3 is given as CATGGRGLFNEQFF. The nucleotides are TGTGCCACCGGGGGGCGGGGGCTTTTCAATGAGCAGTTCTTC.